A single sample gave rise to the 14 T cell receptor beta chains below, sequenced in a study of OX40 agonist ivuxolimab in advanced cancers. The data were produced by immunoSEQ multiplex PCR, yet TCRdb's version contains in-frame clones alone and is incomplete. The data hold over 55,000 clones, with roughly three quarters observed a single time. The sequencing used CD4+ or CD8+ T cells sorted from blood, collected in a trial of the OX40 agonist ivuxolimab. The receptors were gathered from an adult with an advanced solid tumor such as melanoma, head and neck, liver or kidney cancer.

The V gene is TRBV2, the J gene TRBJ2-1; D is ambiguous. The V end lost 3 bases, the J end lost 3 bases, and 3 bases lay between the germline ends. There are 12 residues in the CDR3. Germline V gene data show CDR1 as SNHLY and CDR2 as FYNNEI. DNA for the CDR3: TGTGCCAGCAGTGACGGCTACAATGAGCAGTTCTTC. Translated: CASSDGYNEQFF.

The genes are TRBV7-2 and TRBJ1-2; D is possibly TRBD1 (6 bases). V was trimmed by 0 bases and J by 2 bases, leaving 13 bases between them. The CDR3 extends over 16 amino acids. Germline V gene sequence: CDR1 SGHTA, CDR2 FQGNSA. As DNA, the CDR3 is TGTGCCAGCAGCTTAGCGCGCGGCAGGGGAAACTATGGCTACACCTTC. Its translation: CASSLARGRGNYGYTF.

The chain uses TRBV27 and TRBJ1-2; no firm D call. This CDR3 spans 13 amino acids. V gave up 2 bases and J gave up 2 bases, with 6 bases separating them. Germline V lookup: CDR1 MNHEY, CDR2 SMNVEV (reference sequence). CDR3 amino acids: CASSLGGNYGYTF. CDR3 coding DNA: TGTGCCAGCAGTTTAGGAGGGAACTATGGCTACACCTTC.

The chain employs TRBV30 and TRBJ2-5; maybe TRBD2 (6 bases). The ends were cut back, 5 bases at V and 4 bases at J, with 8 bases in the middle. Germline V gives CDR1 GTSNPN, CDR2 SVGIG (reference sequence). The CDR3 sequence is 11 residues long. This CDR3 is CAWGGRETQYF. The CDR3 nucleotides are TGTGCCTGGGGAGGGCGAGAGACCCAGTACTTC.

The rearrangement links TRBV7-9 to TRBJ2-7, with 12 bases fitting TRBD2. CDR3 length: 17 amino acids. V lost 5 bases, J lost 2 bases, and 10 bases stayed unmatched. Germline CDR1 is SEHNR and CDR2 is FQNEAQ (reference sequence). The CDR3 reads CASSPLSGLAGTYEQYF. The DNA of the CDR3 is TGTGCCAGCAGCCCCCTGTCAGGACTAGCGGGAACCTACGAGCAGTACTTC.

This chain uses TRBV4-1 with TRBJ1-1, with D tentatively TRBD1 (6 bases). The CDR3 length is 15 residues. V lost 1 base and J 7 bases, leaving 16 bases between the germline ends. Germline values: CDR1 MGHRA, CDR2 YSYEKL. CDR3 bases: TGCGCCAGCAGCCAAGTAACAGGGAAAGTGCGTGAAGCTTTCTTT. It codes for CASSQVTGKVREAFF.

The count of this clone is one. The V call is TRBV11-2, the J call TRBJ2-3; 8 bases fit TRBD1. Germline V gene sequence: CDR1 SGHAT, CDR2 FQNNGV. The V segment lost 2 bases and the J segment 4 bases; nucleotides outside the gene matches: 2. This CDR3 contains 14 residues. The CDR3 DNA sequence: TGTGCCAGCAGCTTACGGACAGGGCCAGATACGCAGTATTTT. Its protein product is CASSLRTGPDTQYF.

The chain links TRBV14 to TRBJ1-2; TRBD1 might be the D (5 bases). From germline, CDR1 is SGHDN and CDR2 FVKESK. Trimming took 3 bases from V and 7 from J, leaving 12 bases between them. This CDR3 spans 13 amino acids. In DNA, the CDR3 is TGTGCCAGCAGCCATGGCAGGGACTCTGGCTACACCTTC. Its translation is CASSHGRDSGYTF.

V is TRBV27 and J is TRBJ2-1; either TRBD1 or TRBD2 may supply D (6 bases each). The V end was cut by 5 bases, the J end by 9 bases, with 17 bases between. Germline V gene lookup returns CDR1 MNHEY and CDR2 SMNVEV (reference sequence). The CDR3 sequence is 14 residues long. The CDR3 loop reads CASSPGYGGLEQFF. The CDR3 nucleotides read TGTGCCAGCAGTCCAGGGTATGGGGGGCTTGAGCAGTTCTTC.

This clone was observed a handful of times. The V call is TRBV5-6, the J call TRBJ2-7, with D possibly being TRBD1 or TRBD2 (5 bases each). The V gene's germline CDR1 is SGHDT and CDR2 YYEEEE. The CDR3 consists of 15 residues. V was trimmed by 1 base and J by 0 bases, leaving 11 bases between them. For the CDR3, the DNA is TGTGCCAGCAGCTTGTGGACAACTAGCTCCTACGAGCAGTACTTC. This gives the protein CASSLWTTSSYEQYF.

The chain has TRBV7-9 and TRBJ2-1; D remains ambiguous. The CDR3 loop spans 12 amino acids. Trimming took off 5 bases at V and 9 bases at J, with 11 bases between the two ends. Per germline, CDR1 SEHNR and CDR2 FQNEAQ (reference sequence). CDR3 amino acids: CASSLTLVEQFF. In nucleotides, the CDR3 is TGTGCCAGCAGCCTGACTTTGGTTGAGCAGTTCTTC. Supplemented by reference TRBV7-9 and TRBJ2-1, the full variable domain reads DTGVSQNPRHKITKRGQNVTFRCDPISEHNRLYWYRQTLGQGPEFLTYFQNEAQLEKSRLLSDRFSAERPKGSFSTLEIQRTEQGDSAMYLCASSLTLVEQFFGPGTRLTVL.

V is TRBV2 and J is TRBJ2-2, with TRBD2 identical over 11 bases. J gave up 5 bases and V 6 bases, and 8 bases lay outside the gene matches. The CDR3 spans 16 residues. Per the germline V gene, CDR1 is SNHLY and CDR2 is FYNNEI. This CDR3 is CASRALAGGRTGELFF. CDR3 DNA: TGTGCCAGCAGAGCTCTAGCGGGGGGTCGAACCGGGGAGCTGTTTTTT. Supplemented by reference TRBV2 and TRBJ2-2, the full variable domain reads EPEVTQTPSHQVTQMGQEVILRCVPISNHLYFYWYRQILGQKVEFLVSFYNNEISEKSEIFDDQFSVERPDGSNFTLKIRSTKLEDSAMYFCASRALAGGRTGELFFGEGSRLTVL.

This chain uses TRBV14 with TRBJ1-2; 11 nucleotides match TRBD1. The CDR3 consists of 17 residues. V was clipped by 1 base and J by 7 bases; unmatched bases: 11. Germline loops: CDR1 SGHDN, CDR2 FVKESK. Written as DNA, the CDR3 is TGTGCCAGCAGCCAAGGGCATCGGGACAGGGGGATCCGTGGCTACACCTTC. Translating gives CASSQGHRDRGIRGYTF.

J is TRBJ1-3 and V is TRBV29-1; D unclear. This CDR3 spans 11 amino acids. Germline CDR1 SQVTM, CDR2 ANQGSEA. The ends were cut back, 4 bases at V and 9 bases at J, with 10 bases in the middle. In DNA form, the CDR3 reads TGCAGCGTTGGGACGGTCGGCACCATATATTTT. As protein: CSVGTVGTIYF.